This TCR beta chain emerged from a study of blood T cells in healthy people across ages. Study results and limitations: Naive CD4+ cell counts and diversity both ran higher in long-lived than in aged donors. Older individuals had lower TCR beta diversity per million T cells (the decline was roughly linear).

PCR was performed a second time for about 6 to 12 cycles using a sample-barcoded 5' primer and a J-beta primer mix. MiXCR was run by TCRdb on the 5' RACE reads, yielding one entry per CDR3 protein. The sample has about 600,000 distinct CDR3 sequences; roughly 43% are singletons. The CDR3 sequence is 14 residues long. V was pared by 4 bases and J by 1 base, with 3 bases of the junction left unmatched. The germline V gene has CDR1 DFQATT and CDR2 SNEGSKA (reference sequence). With respect to this clonotype: Its specificity is unknown.

Material: blood. This rearrangement joins TRBV20-1 to TRBJ2-1; TRBD1 matches at 8 bases. The source is a man aged 80 or over in good health. CDR3 sequence reads: CSAKQGVSYNEQFF. In nucleotides, the CDR3 is TGCAGTGCTAAACAGGGGGTTTCCTACAATGAGCAGTTCTTC.